The clone carrying this T cell receptor beta chain came up a few times. Sequenced by immunoSEQ multiplex PCR; TCRdb stores in-frame clones only, minus some. This sample has about 130,000 clones, with 81% found just once. The data were taken from a study of blood T cell repertoires in COVID-19. From germline, CDR1 is SGHKS and CDR2 YYEKEE (reference sequence). The CDR3 runs to 14 residues. The junction had 2 bases not matched to a gene; V was cut back by 0 bases and J by 3 bases. Material: peripheral blood. The sequence was obtained from a man aged 25-45 years with COVID-19, enrolled during active disease. The V gene is TRBV5-5, the J gene TRBJ1-1; the match to TRBD1 covers 7 bases. The CDR3 DNA sequence: TGTGCCAGCAGCTTGGAGGGGGCAGACACTGAAGCTTTCTTT. Translated, it gives CASSLEGADTEAFF.